This T cell receptor beta chain came from a study of blood T cell repertoires in COVID-19. Study summary: Material from acute and convalescent COVID-19 was sourced from the United States, Italy and Spain. Sources were T cells, B-cell-depleted T cells, or PBMCs; the material itself was cDNA or gDNA.

Germline V gene data show CDR1 as MGHRA and CDR2 as YSYEKL. V shed 0 bases, J shed 3 bases, and the junction held 4 bases outside the gene matches. This CDR3 is built from 16 residues. Profiling relied on immunoSEQ multiplex PCR, and the TCRdb table lists in-frame clones only, not all of them. The sample lists 160,000 or so clones; 80% to 90% were seen once. This TCR was recovered from a man aged 55 to 69 with acute or convalescent COVID-19. Sample: peripheral blood. V gene TRBV4-1 combines with J gene TRBJ2-2, with 7 bases that match TRBD2. The CDR3 nucleotides are TGCGCCAGCAGCCAAGACCCTAGCGGTTACACCGGGGAGCTGTTTTTT. It yields the protein CASSQDPSGYTGELFF.